This TCR beta chain was sequenced during a study of T-cell memory formation after mild COVID-19. Study results and limitations: Mainly in CM and EM were contracting CD4+ clones; CD8+ were in EMRA. Day 15 to 85 contracting clones showed balanced CD4/CD8; later expanders leaned CD4+.

This clonotype was observed a handful of times. Its cognate antigen is unknown. Employing constant-segment primers, 5'RACE generated TCR alpha and TCR beta cDNA libraries bearing sample barcodes and UMIs. TCRdb processed the 5' RACE reads anew with MiXCR; each CDR3 protein has one entry. The sample carries about 320,000 distinct CDR3 sequences, roughly an eighth recorded once. The V gene's germline CDR1 is MDHEN and CDR2 SYDVKM. V gave up 7 bases and J gave up 4 bases, with 10 bases separating them. The CDR3 extends over 13 amino acids. This TCR derives from a man between 18 and 35 years old who had mild COVID-19 (a few samples of this study predate the infection). Cell type and time point are not known. Sequencing input: PBMCs or a T cell subset sorted from them (not recorded which). V and J are TRBV28 and TRBJ1-4, with a tentative D call TRBD1 (6 bases). CDR3 in DNA: TGTGCCAGCACTGGACAGAATAATGAAAAACTGTTTTTT. Encoded protein: CASTGQNNEKLFF.